The clone carrying this TCR beta chain was recorded many times. The antigen is undetermined. The sample originates from a study of T-cell memory formation after mild COVID-19. At the level of the study: TCR clusters largely stayed donor specific.

TCRdb re-called the 5' RACE reads through MiXCR, storing one row per CDR3 protein. The sample holds about 15,000 distinct CDR3 sequences, approximately 20% seen once. Findings of the study overall: The study detected some responding clones in pre-infection memory, suggesting cross-reactive memory joined. Largely, contracting CD4+ clones fell within CM and EM, and contracting CD8+ clones within EMRA.

J lost 4 bases, V lost 4 bases, and 7 bases had no gene match. The germline gives CDR1 SGHNT, CDR2 YYREEE (reference sequence). This CDR3 is built from 16 residues. The sample taken for sequencing was PBMCs or a T cell subset sorted from them (not recorded which). This chain links TRBV5-4 with TRBJ2-1, with 11 bases aligning to TRBD2. The receptor was derived from an adult woman who had mild COVID-19 (a few samples of this study predate the infection). Cell type and time point are not known. The CDR3 coding sequence is TGTGCCAGCAGCCGAGGGACTAGCGGTGGGTACAATGAGCAGTTCTTC. Its protein product is CASSRGTSGGYNEQFF.